The sequence of this T cell receptor beta chain was determined in a study of blood T cell repertoires in COVID-19. Overall study: The study drew acute and convalescent COVID-19 samples from the United States, Italy and Spain. Sample material is recorded as cDNA or gDNA derived from T cells, B-cell-depleted T cells, or PBMCs.

In the original processing: The assay estimated nucleated cells by amplifying reference gene primers. Produced via immunoSEQ multiplex PCR; TCRdb's table is partial and in-frame only. The DNA gave D and trimming, while V, J and clone size come from that table. This sample yields 90,000 to 100,000 clones, of which around 85% are seen a single time; 15% to 20% belongs to the top ten. The CDR3 contains 15 residues. Germline assignment: CDR1 MNHEY and CDR2 SVGAGI. The V end was cut by 2 bases, the J end by 9 bases, with 14 bases between. The origin of this receptor is a woman aged 60-75 years with acute or convalescent COVID-19. This chain links TRBV6-5 with TRBJ1-6; tentative D call: TRBD1 (5 bases). Sequencing was carried out using peripheral blood. This CDR3 reads CASSYVGGKPSPLHF. CDR3 nucleotides: TGTGCCAGCAGTTACGTCGGGGGGAAACCTTCACCCCTCCACTTT.